The 5 T cell receptor beta chains reported below all come from one sample, sequenced in a study of early T cells in non-severe SARS-CoV-2 infection. TCRdb redid the calling of the 5' RACE reads with MiXCR, one entry per CDR3 protein. Of about 44,000 distinct CDR3 sequences in the sample, approximately 6.5% were seen once. The source was whole blood, collected at baseline. The receptors were gathered from an adult who was a healthcare worker with PCR-confirmed SARS-CoV-2 infection or an uninfected control (not recorded which).

Ten or more counts support this clonotype. The chain couples TRBV6-1 to TRBJ1-5, with 9 bases fitting TRBD1. J was trimmed by 2 bases and V by 7 bases; bases with no gene match: 9. In germline, CDR1 is MNHNS, CDR2 SASEGT. The CDR3 runs 16 residues. The CDR3 coding sequence is TGTGCCAGCAAGAGGACAGGGGAAGTAGGCAATCAGCCCCAGCATTTT. Residues: CASKRTGEVGNQPQHF.

In its sample, this clonotype was seen many times. This chain connects TRBV6-5 to TRBJ1-2; the D gene is possibly TRBD1 (6 bases). Germline V gene data show CDR1 as MNHEY and CDR2 as SVGAGI. There are 15 residues in the CDR3. The V and J ends lost 6 bases and 2 bases respectively, with 16 bases between them. The CDR3 sequence: CASSHRQVGNYGYTF. In DNA form, the CDR3 reads TGTGCCAGCAGCCACCGACAGGTCGGGAACTATGGCTACACCTTC.

At least ten counts were recorded for this clonotype. V gene TRBV6-2 or TRBV6-3 combines with J gene TRBJ2-7; 7 bases align to TRBD1. V dropped 5 bases and J dropped 5; count of bases not matched to a gene: 6. This CDR3 region has 13 residues. Germline V gene sequence: CDR1 MNHEY, CDR2 SVGEGT. The CDR3 here is CASSEDRQDEQYF. CDR3 nucleotides: TGTGCCAGCAGTGAGGACAGGCAGGACGAGCAGTACTTC.

This clonotype was observed at least ten times. This CDR3 is CASSLPGQENTEAFF. The CDR3 DNA follows: TGTGCCAGCAGCTTACCTGGACAGGAAAACACTGAAGCTTTCTTT. The rearrangement joins TRBV11-2 to TRBJ1-1; 7 bases agree with TRBD1. This CDR3 is 15 amino acids long. The V gene end was trimmed by 2 bases and the J gene end by 2 bases; junction bases not matched to a gene: 5. Germline V gene lookup returns CDR1 SGHAT and CDR2 FQNNGV.

This chain joins TRBV7-8 and TRBJ2-5, with a possible D match to TRBD2 (6 bases). Germline CDR1 and CDR2: SGHVS and FQNEAQ. The CDR3 has 15 residues. Trimming stripped 3 bases from V and 5 bases from J, with 16 bases between. Here the CDR3 reads CASSFRTYREETQYF. For the CDR3, the DNA is TGTGCCAGCAGCTTTCGGACATATCGGGAGGAGACCCAGTACTTC.